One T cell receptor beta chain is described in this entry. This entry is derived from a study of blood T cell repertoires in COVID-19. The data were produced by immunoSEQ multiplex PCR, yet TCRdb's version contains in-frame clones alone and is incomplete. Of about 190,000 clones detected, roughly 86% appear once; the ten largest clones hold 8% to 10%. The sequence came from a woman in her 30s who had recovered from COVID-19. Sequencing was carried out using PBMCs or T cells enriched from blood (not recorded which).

In DNA, the CDR3 is TGTGCCAGCAGGGGGACAGCGAACACTGAAGCTTTCTTT. Its protein product is CASRGTANTEAFF. The rearrangement joins TRBV27 to TRBJ1-1; 7 nucleotides match TRBD1. CDR1 and CDR2 (germline): MNHEY, SMNVEV (reference sequence). CDR3 size: 13 residues. Germline trimming cut 6 bases from V and 1 base from J; bases unmatched to any gene: 2.